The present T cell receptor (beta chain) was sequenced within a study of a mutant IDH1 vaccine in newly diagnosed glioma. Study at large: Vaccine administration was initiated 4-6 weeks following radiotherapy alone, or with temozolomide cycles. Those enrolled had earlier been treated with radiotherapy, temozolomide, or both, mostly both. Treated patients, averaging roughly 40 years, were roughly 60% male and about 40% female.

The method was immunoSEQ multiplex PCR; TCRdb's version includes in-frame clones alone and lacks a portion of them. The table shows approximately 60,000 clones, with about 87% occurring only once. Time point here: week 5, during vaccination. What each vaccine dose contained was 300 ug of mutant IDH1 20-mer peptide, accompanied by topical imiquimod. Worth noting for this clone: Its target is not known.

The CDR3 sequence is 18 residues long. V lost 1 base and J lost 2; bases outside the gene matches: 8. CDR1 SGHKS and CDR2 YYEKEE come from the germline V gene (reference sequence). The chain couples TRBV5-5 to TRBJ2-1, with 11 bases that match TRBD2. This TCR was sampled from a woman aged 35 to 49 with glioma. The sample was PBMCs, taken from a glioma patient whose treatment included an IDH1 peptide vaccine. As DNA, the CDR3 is TGTGCCAGCAGCTTGTTGGTAGCGGGGGGGCCACCCTACAATGAGCAGTTCTTC. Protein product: CASSLLVAGGPPYNEQFF.